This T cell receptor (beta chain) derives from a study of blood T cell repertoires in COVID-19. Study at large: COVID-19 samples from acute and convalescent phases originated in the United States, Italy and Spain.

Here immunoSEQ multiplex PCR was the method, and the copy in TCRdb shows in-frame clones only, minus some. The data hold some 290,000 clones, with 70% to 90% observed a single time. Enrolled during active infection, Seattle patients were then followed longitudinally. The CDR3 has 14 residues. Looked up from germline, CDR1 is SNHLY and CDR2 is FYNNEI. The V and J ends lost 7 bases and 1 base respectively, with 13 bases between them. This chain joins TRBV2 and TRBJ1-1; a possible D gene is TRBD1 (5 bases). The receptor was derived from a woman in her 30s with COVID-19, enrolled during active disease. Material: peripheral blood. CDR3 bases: TGTGCCAGCAACGAGAGGCAGGGGAACACTGAAGCTTTCTTT. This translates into CASNERQGNTEAFF.